This T cell receptor beta chain was observed in a study of T cells in Graves' hyperthyroidism and ophthalmopathy. Study-level background: Once the initial diagnosis was made, peripheral blood was obtained before any treatment. Study results and caveats: Researchers found most expanded thyroid clonotypes above 0.001 in blood as well.

This CDR3 is built from 13 residues. Trimming cost V 0 bases and J 7 bases, with 4 bases left between them. Germline assignment: CDR1 MRHNA and CDR2 SNTAGT. Amplified TCR beta CDR3 regions came from RNA transcripts. In the first-round RT-PCR of the TCR CDR3, the HTBI primer set was used. TCRdb used MiXCR to reprocess the multiplex PCR reads, holding one entry per CDR3 protein. The data contain hundreds of thousands of distinct CDR3 sequences, about two fifths of them singletons. This clonotype was recorded at least ten times. The antigen is not known. Patients having uncontrolled infection, another autoimmune disease, pregnancy or lactation were not included.

The rearrangement joins TRBV6-4 to TRBJ1-6, with D hard to call. The sample taken for sequencing was blood. The receptor was derived from a man younger than 35 with Graves' hyperthyroidism. In DNA, the CDR3 is TGTGCCAGCAGTGACTCCCCGAATTCACCCCTCCACTTT. Protein: CASSDSPNSPLHF.